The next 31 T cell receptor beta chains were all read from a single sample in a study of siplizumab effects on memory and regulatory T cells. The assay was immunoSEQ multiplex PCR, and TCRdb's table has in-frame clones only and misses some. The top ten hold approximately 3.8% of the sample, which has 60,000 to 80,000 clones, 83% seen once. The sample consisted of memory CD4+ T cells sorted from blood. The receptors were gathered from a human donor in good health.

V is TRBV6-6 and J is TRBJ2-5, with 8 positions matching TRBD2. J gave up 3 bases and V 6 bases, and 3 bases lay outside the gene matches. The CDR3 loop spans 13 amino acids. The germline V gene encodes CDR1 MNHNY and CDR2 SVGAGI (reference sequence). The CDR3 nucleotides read TGTGCCAGCAGCCGAGCGGGGGAAGAGACCCAGTACTTC. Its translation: CASSRAGEETQYF.

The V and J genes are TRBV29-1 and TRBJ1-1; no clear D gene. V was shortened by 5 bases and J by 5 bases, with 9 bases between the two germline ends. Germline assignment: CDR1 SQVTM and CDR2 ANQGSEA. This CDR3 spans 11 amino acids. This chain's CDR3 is CSVSRRTEAFF. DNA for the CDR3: TGCAGCGTTAGCCGAAGGACTGAAGCTTTCTTT.

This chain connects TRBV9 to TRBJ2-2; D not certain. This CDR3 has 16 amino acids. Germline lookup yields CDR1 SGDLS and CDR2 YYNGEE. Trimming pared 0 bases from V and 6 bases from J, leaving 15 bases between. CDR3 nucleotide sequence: TGTGCCAGCAGCGTAGCTGGAATCATGGGCGCCGGGGAGCTGTTTTTT. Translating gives CASSVAGIMGAGELFF.

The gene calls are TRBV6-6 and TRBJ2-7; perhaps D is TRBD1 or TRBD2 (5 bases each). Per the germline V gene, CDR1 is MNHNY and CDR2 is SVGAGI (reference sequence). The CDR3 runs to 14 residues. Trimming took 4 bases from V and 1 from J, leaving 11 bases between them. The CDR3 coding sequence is TGTGCCAGCAGTTCGGGGTGGGGGTCCTACGAGCAGTACTTC. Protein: CASSSGWGSYEQYF.

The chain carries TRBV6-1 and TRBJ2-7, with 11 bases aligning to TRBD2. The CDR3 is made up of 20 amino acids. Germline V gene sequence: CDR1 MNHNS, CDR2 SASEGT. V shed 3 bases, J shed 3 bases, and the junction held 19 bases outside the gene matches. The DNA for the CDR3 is TGTGCCAGCAGTGATCCTCTAGCGGGGGGCCGGGCGATAATCAGCTACGAGCAGTACTTC. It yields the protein CASSDPLAGGRAIISYEQYF.

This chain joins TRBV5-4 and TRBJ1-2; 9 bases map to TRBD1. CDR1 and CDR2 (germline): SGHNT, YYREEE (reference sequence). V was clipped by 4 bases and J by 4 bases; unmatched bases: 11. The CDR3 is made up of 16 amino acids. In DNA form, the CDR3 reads TGTGCCAGCAGCGACGGGACAGGGAGGATTCTCTATGGCTACACCTTC. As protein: CASSDGTGRILYGYTF.

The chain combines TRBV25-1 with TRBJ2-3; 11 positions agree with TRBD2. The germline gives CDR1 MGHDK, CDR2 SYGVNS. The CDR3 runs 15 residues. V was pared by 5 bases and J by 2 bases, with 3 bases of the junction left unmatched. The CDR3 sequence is CASSPLAGATDTQYF. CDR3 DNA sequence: TGTGCCAGCAGTCCACTAGCGGGGGCCACAGATACGCAGTATTTT. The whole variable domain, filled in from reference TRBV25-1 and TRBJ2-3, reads EADIYQTPRYLVIGTGKKITLECSQTMGHDKMYWYQQDPGMELHLIHYSYGVNSTEKGDLSSESTVSRIRTEHFPLTLESARPSHTSQYLCASSPLAGATDTQYFGPGTRLTVL.

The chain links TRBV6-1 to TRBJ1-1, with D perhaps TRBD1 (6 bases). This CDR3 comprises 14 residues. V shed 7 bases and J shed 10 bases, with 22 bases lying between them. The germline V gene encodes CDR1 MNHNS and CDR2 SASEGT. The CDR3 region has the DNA TGTGCCAGCACCCCGAGGAGGGGGGAACAAGGAGCTTTCTTT. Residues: CASTPRRGEQGAFF.

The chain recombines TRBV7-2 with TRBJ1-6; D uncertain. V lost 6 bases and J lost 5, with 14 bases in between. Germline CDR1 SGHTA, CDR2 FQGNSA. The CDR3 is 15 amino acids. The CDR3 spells CASRFSSLDNSPLHF. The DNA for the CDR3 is TGTGCCAGCAGATTTAGTTCCCTAGATAATTCACCCCTCCACTTT.

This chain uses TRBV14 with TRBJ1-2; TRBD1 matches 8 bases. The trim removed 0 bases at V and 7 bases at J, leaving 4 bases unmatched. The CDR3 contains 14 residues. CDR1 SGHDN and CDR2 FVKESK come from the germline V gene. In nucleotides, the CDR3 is TGTGCCAGCAGCCAAGACAGGGGGCGAGGTGGCTACACCTTC. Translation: CASSQDRGRGGYTF.

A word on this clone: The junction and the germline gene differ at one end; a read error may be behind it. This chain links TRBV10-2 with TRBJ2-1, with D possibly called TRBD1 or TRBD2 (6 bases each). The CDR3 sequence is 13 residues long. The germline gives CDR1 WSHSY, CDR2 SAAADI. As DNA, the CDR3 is TGCGCCAGCAGCGGCGATCGGAGGGGGGTGAGAATCTTC. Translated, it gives CASSGDRRGVRIF.

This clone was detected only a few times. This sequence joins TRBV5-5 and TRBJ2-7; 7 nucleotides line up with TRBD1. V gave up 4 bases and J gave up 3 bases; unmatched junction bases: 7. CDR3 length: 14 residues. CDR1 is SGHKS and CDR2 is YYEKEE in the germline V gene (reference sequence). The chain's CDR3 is CASSLRTGFYEQYF. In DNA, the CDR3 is TGTGCCAGCAGCCTCCGGACAGGCTTCTACGAGCAGTACTTC.

CDR3 region: CASSHPGQRYGYTF. The DNA for the CDR3 is TGCGCCAGCAGCCACCCGGGACAGCGCTATGGCTACACCTTC. V usage is TRBV4-1 and J usage is TRBJ1-2; 7 bases fit TRBD1. The CDR3 has 14 residues. The V segment lost 3 bases and the J segment 4 bases; nucleotides outside the gene matches: 5. The germline CDR1 and CDR2 sequences are MGHRA and YSYEKL.

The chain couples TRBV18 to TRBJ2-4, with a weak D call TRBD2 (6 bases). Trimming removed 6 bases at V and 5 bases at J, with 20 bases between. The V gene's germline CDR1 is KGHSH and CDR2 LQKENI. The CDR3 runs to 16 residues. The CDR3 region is CASSLGSPGLQNIQYF. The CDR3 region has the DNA TGTGCCAGCTCGCTGGGGAGCCCGGGACTCCAAAACATTCAGTACTTC. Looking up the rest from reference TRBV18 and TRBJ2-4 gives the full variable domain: NAGVMQNPRHLVRRRGQEARLRCSPMKGHSHVYWYRQLPEEGLKFMVYLQKENIIDESGMPKERFSAEFPKEGPSILRIQQVVRGDSAAYFCASSLGSPGLQNIQYFGAGTRLSVL.

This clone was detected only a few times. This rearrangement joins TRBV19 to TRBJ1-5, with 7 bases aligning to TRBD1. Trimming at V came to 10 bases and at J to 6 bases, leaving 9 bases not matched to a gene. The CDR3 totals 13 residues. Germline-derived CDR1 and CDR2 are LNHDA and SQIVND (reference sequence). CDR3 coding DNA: TGTGCCACCGAGGACAGGCCAGGTCAGCCCCAGCATTTT. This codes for CATEDRPGQPQHF. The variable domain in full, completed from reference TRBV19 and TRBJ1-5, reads DGGITQSPKYLFRKEGQNVTLSCEQNLNHDAMYWYRQDPGQGLRLIYYSQIVNDFQKGDIAEGYSVSREKKESFPLTVTSAQKNPTAFYLCATEDRPGQPQHFGDGTRLSIL.

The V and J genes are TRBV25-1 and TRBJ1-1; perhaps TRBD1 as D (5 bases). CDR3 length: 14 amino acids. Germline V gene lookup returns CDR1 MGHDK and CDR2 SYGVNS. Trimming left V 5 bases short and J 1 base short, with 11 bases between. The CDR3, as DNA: TGTGCCAGCAGTCCGGGGCAGGGGAACACTGAAGCTTTCTTT. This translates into CASSPGQGNTEAFF.

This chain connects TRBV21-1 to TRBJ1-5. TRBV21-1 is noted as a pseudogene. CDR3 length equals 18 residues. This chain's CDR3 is CASSNYHPTDYSNQPQHF. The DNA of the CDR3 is TGTGCCAGCAGCAATTACCACCCTACCGATTATAGCAATCAGCCCCAGCATTTT.

The CDR3 sequence is CASSSPGGYTF. DNA of the CDR3: TGTGCCAGTAGTTCCCCCGGGGGCTACACCTTC. The chain is built from TRBV19 and TRBJ1-2, with D uncertain. This CDR3 contains 11 residues. Trimming left V 5 bases short and J 8 bases short, with 9 bases between. Germline V gene data show CDR1 as LNHDA and CDR2 as SQIVND (reference sequence).

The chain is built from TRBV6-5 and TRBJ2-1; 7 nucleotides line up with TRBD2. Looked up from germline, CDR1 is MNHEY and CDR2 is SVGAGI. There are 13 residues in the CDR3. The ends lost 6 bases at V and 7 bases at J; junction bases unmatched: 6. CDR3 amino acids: CASRREWENEQFF. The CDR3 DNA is TGTGCCAGCAGGCGGGAGTGGGAAAATGAGCAGTTCTTC.

CDR3 sequence: CSVGGGQGYGYTF. CDR3 coding DNA: TGCAGCGTTGGGGGGGGACAGGGCTATGGCTACACCTTC. This chain links TRBV29-1 with TRBJ1-2, with 9 bases identical to TRBD1. The CDR3 loop spans 13 amino acids. Trimming removed 4 bases from V and 4 bases from J; junction bases left unmatched: 4. CDR1 and CDR2 from the germline V gene are SQVTM and ANQGSEA.

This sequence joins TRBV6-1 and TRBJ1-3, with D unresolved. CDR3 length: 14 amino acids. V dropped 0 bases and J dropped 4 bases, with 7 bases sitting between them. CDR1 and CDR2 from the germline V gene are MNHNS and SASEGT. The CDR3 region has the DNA TGTGCCAGCAGTGAAGCGCTCCGGGGAAACACCATATATTTT. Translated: CASSEALRGNTIYF.

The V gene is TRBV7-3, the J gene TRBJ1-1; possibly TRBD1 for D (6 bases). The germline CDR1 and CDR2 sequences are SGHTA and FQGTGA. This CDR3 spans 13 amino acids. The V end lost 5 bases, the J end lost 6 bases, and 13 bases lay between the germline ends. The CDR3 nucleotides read TGTGCCAGCAGCCGCGCCACAGGGTCTGAAGCTTTCTTT. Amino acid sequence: CASSRATGSEAFF.

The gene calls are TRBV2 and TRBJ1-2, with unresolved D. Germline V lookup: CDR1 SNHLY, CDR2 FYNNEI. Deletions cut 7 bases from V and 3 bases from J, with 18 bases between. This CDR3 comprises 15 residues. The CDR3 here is CASTKLEGSDYGYTF. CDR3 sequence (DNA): TGTGCCAGCACCAAATTAGAAGGGAGTGACTATGGCTACACCTTC. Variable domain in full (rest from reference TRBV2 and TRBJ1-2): EPEVTQTPSHQVTQMGQEVILRCVPISNHLYFYWYRQILGQKVEFLVSFYNNEISEKSEIFDDQFSVERPDGSNFTLKIRSTKLEDSAMYFCASTKLEGSDYGYTFGSGTRLTVV.

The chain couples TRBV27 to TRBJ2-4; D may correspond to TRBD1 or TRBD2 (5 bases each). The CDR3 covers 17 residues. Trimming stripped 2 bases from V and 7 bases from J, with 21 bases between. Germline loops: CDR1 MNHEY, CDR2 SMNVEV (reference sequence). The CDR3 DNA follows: TGTGCCAGCAGTTTACCACATCCTCGTGACAGAGGGAACATTCAGTACTTC. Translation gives CASSLPHPRDRGNIQYF.

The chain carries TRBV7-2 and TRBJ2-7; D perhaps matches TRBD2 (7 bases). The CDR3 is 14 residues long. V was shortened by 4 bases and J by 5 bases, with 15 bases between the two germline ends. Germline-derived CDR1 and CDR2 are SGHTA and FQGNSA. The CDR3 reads CASSSAGAHNEQYF. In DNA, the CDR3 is TGTGCCAGCAGCTCCGCGGGGGCTCACAACGAGCAGTACTTC.

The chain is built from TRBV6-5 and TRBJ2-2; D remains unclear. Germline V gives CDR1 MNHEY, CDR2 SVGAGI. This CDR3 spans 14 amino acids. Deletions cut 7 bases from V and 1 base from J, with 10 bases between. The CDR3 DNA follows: TGTGCCAGCAAACGGGTGCGGAACACCGGGGAGCTGTTTTTT. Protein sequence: CASKRVRNTGELFF.

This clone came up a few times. The CDR3 nucleotides are TGTGCCAGCAGCTTAAACAGGGCATACACTGAAGCTTTCTTT. Residues: CASSLNRAYTEAFF. This chain links TRBV11-2 with TRBJ1-1; D perhaps matches TRBD1 (6 bases). The CDR3 spans 14 residues. Trimming removed 2 bases from V and 3 bases from J, with 10 bases in between. Germline values: CDR1 SGHAT, CDR2 FQNNGV.

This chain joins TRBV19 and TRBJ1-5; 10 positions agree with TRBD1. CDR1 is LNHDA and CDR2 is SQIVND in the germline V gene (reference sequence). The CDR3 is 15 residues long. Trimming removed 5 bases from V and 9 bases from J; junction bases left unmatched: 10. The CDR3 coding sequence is TGTGCCAGTAGTGGGACCGGGACAGGGGCCTCGCCCCAGCATTTT. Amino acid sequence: CASSGTGTGASPQHF.

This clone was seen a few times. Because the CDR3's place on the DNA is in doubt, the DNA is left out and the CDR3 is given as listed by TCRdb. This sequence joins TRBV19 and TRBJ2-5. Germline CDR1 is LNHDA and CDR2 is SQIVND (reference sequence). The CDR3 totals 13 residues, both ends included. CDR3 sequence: CASTSDQRETQYF.

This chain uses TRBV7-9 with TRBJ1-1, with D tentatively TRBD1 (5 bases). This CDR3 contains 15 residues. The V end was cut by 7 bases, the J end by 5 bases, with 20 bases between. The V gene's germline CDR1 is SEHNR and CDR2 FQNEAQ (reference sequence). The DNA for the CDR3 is TGTGCCAGCAAGGAGAGTGGAGGGACGGGAACTGAAGCTTTCTTT. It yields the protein CASKESGGTGTEAFF.

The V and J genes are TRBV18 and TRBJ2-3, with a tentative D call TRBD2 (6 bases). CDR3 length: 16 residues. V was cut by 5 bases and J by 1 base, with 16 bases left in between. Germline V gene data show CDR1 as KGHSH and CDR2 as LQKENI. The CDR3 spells CASSSAPGLRTDTQYF. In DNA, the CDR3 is TGTGCCAGCTCAAGCGCTCCGGGACTTCGCACAGATACGCAGTATTTT.